This TCR beta chain was sequenced for a study of siplizumab effects on memory and regulatory T cells. Some clones are missing from TCRdb's copy, which holds only in-frame ones; the method was immunoSEQ multiplex PCR. Of 90,000 to 95,000 clones in the sample, over 95% were seen once. This CDR3 has 15 residues. Germline CDR1 reads MDHEN; CDR2 reads SYDVKM. V gave up 6 bases and J gave up 2 bases; unmatched junction bases: 10. Study results and limitations: Siplizumab conditions gave an average of around 70% Treg-derived mappable alloreactive CD4+ clones, versus 25% to 30% for controls. With siplizumab, cumulative frequency of CD4+ memory-derived alloreactive sequences dropped significantly.

This clone was seen just once. Antigen: not known. The TCR comes from a human donor in good health. The sequenced material came from naive CD4+ T cells sorted from blood. The chain recombines TRBV28 with TRBJ2-7; TRBD1 agrees at 7 bases. This CDR3 reads CASSTQGLGTYEQYF. As DNA, the CDR3 is TGTGCCAGCAGCACACAGGGGCTAGGAACCTACGAGCAGTACTTC.